This T cell receptor beta chain was profiled in a study of T cell changes during pregnancy in multiple sclerosis. The germline CDR1 and CDR2 sequences are MNHEY and SMNVEV (reference sequence). V was clipped by 6 bases and J by 8 bases, with 22 bases between them. The CDR3 totals 16 residues. Sequenced by immunoSEQ multiplex PCR; TCRdb stores in-frame clones only, minus some. The sample lists 35,000 to 40,000 clones; 92% were seen once. The sequence was obtained from a female donor with multiple sclerosis, enrolled in a pregnancy study. Sequences were derived from CD8+ T cells from peripheral blood mononuclear cells, sampled in the third trimester of pregnancy. The chain combines TRBV27 with TRBJ1-4; D is possibly TRBD1 (6 bases). CDR3 DNA sequence: TGTGCCAGCAGAAGAGCCGTGTCGGACAGTGGAGAAAAACTGTTTTTT. Translation: CASRRAVSDSGEKLFF.